The 17 T cell receptor beta chains reported below all come from one sample, sequenced in a study of T-cell memory formation after mild COVID-19. MiXCR was run by TCRdb on the 5' RACE reads, yielding one entry per CDR3 protein. This sample has 130,000 to 150,000 distinct CDR3 sequences, with roughly 6.2% found just once. The material sequenced was PBMCs or a T cell subset sorted from them (not recorded which). The receptors here all came from an adult woman who had mild COVID-19 (a few samples of this study predate the infection). Cell type and time point are not known.

This clonotype was observed a few times. The V call is TRBV2, the J call TRBJ2-1; D is perhaps TRBD2 (6 bases). Trimming pared 5 bases from V and 5 bases from J, leaving 16 bases between. The CDR3 consists of 15 residues. Looked up from germline, CDR1 is SNHLY and CDR2 is FYNNEI. The chain's CDR3 is CASSLSGALNNEQFF. CDR3 nucleotides: TGTGCCAGCAGTCTTAGCGGAGCCTTGAACAATGAGCAGTTCTTC.

Only a few counts were recorded for this clonotype. This chain uses TRBV4-1 with TRBJ2-5; the D gene is possibly TRBD1 (5 bases). Trimming left V 4 bases short and J 9 bases short, with 9 bases between. The CDR3 spans 11 residues. Germline V gene data show CDR1 as MGHRA and CDR2 as YSYEKL. CDR3 sequence reads: CASSRGESQYF. The CDR3 DNA reads TGCGCCAGCAGCCGGGGCGAGTCCCAGTACTTC.

The gene calls are TRBV29-1 and TRBJ1-4; weak D call: TRBD1 (5 bases). Germline loops: CDR1 SQVTM, CDR2 ANQGSEA. V was trimmed by 1 base and J by 10 bases, leaving 13 bases between them. The CDR3 totals 13 residues. The CDR3 is CSVEGGAGGKLFF. In DNA, the CDR3 is TGCAGCGTTGAAGGAGGGGCCGGGGGAAAACTGTTTTTT.

V usage is TRBV29-1 and J usage is TRBJ2-1; D remains unclear. Per the germline V gene, CDR1 is SQVTM and CDR2 is ANQGSEA. CDR3 length equals 13 residues. Trimming took off 6 bases at V and 7 bases at J, with 16 bases between the two ends. The CDR3 sequence: CSVEPGASNEQFF. CDR3 bases: TGCAGCGTGGAACCCGGAGCTTCGAATGAGCAGTTCTTC.

This clonotype has a count of ten or more. This chain connects TRBV4-3 to TRBJ2-3; TRBD2 agrees at 13 bases. The CDR3 is made up of 18 amino acids. V lost 6 bases to trimming and J lost 2 bases; unmatched junction nucleotides: 11. Germline values: CDR1 LGHNA, CDR2 YSLEER. CDR3 coding DNA: TGCGCCAGCAGGCCCTCCCCGACTAGCGGGAGGAACACAGATACGCAGTATTTT. It specifies CASRPSPTSGRNTDTQYF.

This sequence joins TRBV27 and TRBJ2-6; perhaps D is TRBD1 or TRBD2 (5 bases each). Germline V gene sequence: CDR1 MNHEY, CDR2 SMNVEV (reference sequence). The CDR3 length is 15 residues. V was cut by 5 bases and J by 10 bases, with 18 bases left in between. DNA of the CDR3: TGTGCCAGCAGTCCCCTGACGAGGGGACCTAACGTCCTGACTTTC. It yields the protein CASSPLTRGPNVLTF.

This clonotype showed up many times. The rearrangement joins TRBV5-1 to TRBJ2-7, with 7 bases aligning to TRBD1. V was pared by 4 bases and J by 5 bases, with 15 bases of the junction left unmatched. The germline V gene encodes CDR1 SGHRS and CDR2 YFSETQ. This CDR3 has 16 residues. DNA of the CDR3: TGCGCCAGCAGCCGAACCTCTTCGACAGGGATGAACGAGCAGTACTTC. Translating it yields CASSRTSSTGMNEQYF. Supplemented by reference TRBV5-1 and TRBJ2-7, the full variable domain reads KAGVTQTPRYLIKTRGQQVTLSCSPISGHRSVSWYQQTPGQGLQFLFEYFSETQRNKGNFPGRFSGRQFSNSRSEMNVSTLELGDSALYLCASSRTSSTGMNEQYFGPGTRLTVT.

This clonotype has at least ten counts. The CDR3 nucleotides are TGTGCCAGCAGCGTGGGAGCGGGAGCGGGTGAGACCCAGTACTTC. Its protein product is CASSVGAGAGETQYF. The chain uses TRBV9 and TRBJ2-5; 8 bases agree with TRBD2. Germline values: CDR1 SGDLS, CDR2 YYNGEE. The CDR3 totals 15 residues. The ends lost 2 bases at V and 5 bases at J; junction bases unmatched: 8. Looking up the rest from reference TRBV9 and TRBJ2-5 gives the full variable domain: DSGVTQTPKHLITATGQRVTLRCSPRSGDLSVYWYQQSLDQGLQFLIQYYNGEERAKGNILERFSAQQFPDLHSELNLSSLELGDSALYFCASSVGAGAGETQYFGPGTRLLVL.

The chain has TRBV5-1 and TRBJ1-3, with D uncertain. The V gene's germline CDR1 is SGHRS and CDR2 YFSETQ. Trimming left V 2 bases short and J 0 bases short, with 12 bases between. This CDR3 has 16 residues. The DNA of the CDR3 is TGCGCCAGCAGCTTTACGACCACCGTCTCTGGAAACACCATATATTTT. Translated: CASSFTTTVSGNTIYF.

This clonotype was counted between two and nine times. The J gene is TRBJ1-5, the V gene TRBV9; a possible D gene is TRBD1 (6 bases). Between the trimmed V and J ends, which lost 4 bases and 7 bases, there was a span of 21 bases. Germline CDR1 SGDLS, CDR2 YYNGEE. The CDR3 is 16 amino acids. CDR3 residues: CASSTGTSIGSQPQHF. The CDR3 bases are TGTGCCAGCAGCACCGGGACATCCATTGGCAGCCAGCCCCAGCATTTT.

This clonotype has more than one count but fewer than ten. The V gene is TRBV5-6, the J gene TRBJ2-5; 7 bases align to TRBD1. CDR1 and CDR2 (germline): SGHDT, YYEEEE. The CDR3 runs 14 residues. Trimming removed 0 bases from V and 4 bases from J; junction bases left unmatched: 3. The CDR3: CASSLAGTAETQYF. CDR3 in DNA: TGTGCCAGCAGCTTGGCCGGGACAGCAGAGACCCAGTACTTC.

The chain employs TRBV5-1 and TRBJ2-2; 9 bases match TRBD2. V shed 3 bases, J shed 3 bases, and the junction held 3 bases outside the gene matches. The CDR3 consists of 15 residues. Germline V gives CDR1 SGHRS, CDR2 YFSETQ. The CDR3 region is CASSSGLADTGELFF. The DNA of the CDR3 is TGCGCCAGCAGCTCGGGACTAGCCGACACCGGGGAGCTGTTTTTT.

This chain connects TRBV12-3 or TRBV12-4 to TRBJ2-5, with TRBD2 matching 9 bases. With V trimmed by 9 bases and J by 3 bases, 8 bases remained unmatched. This CDR3 is built from 14 residues. CDR3 sequence: CASCLAGGEETQYF. Here the CDR3 DNA reads TGTGCCAGTTGCCTTGCGGGGGGGGAAGAGACCCAGTACTTC.

V usage is TRBV12-3 or TRBV12-4 and J usage is TRBJ1-1; tentatively, D is TRBD1 (6 bases). CDR3 length equals 14 residues. Between the trimmed V and J ends, which lost 6 bases and 6 bases, there was a span of 17 bases. The CDR3 nucleotides are TGTGCCAGCAGCCCCGTAGGGAGGGGGGCTGAAGCTTTCTTT. Its translation: CASSPVGRGAEAFF.

The chain employs TRBV11-2 and TRBJ1-3, with 10 bases aligning to TRBD1. Germline-derived CDR1 and CDR2 are SGHAT and FQNNGV. With 1 base clipped from V and 8 bases from J, the junction kept 14 bases outside the gene matches. This CDR3 contains 18 residues. CDR3 sequence (DNA): TGTGCCAGCAGCTTAGGGGGCTCGGGACAGGGGTTCGGCTACACCATATATTTT. It is translated as CASSLGGSGQGFGYTIYF.

This clonotype was found many times. The chain combines TRBV29-1 with TRBJ2-2, with D maybe TRBD2 (6 bases). There are 12 residues in the CDR3. The germline gives CDR1 SQVTM, CDR2 ANQGSEA. Trimming took 7 bases from V and 0 from J, leaving 6 bases between them. The CDR3 DNA follows: TGCAGCGCGGGGGCGAACACCGGGGAGCTGTTTTTT. It codes for CSAGANTGELFF.

This rearrangement joins TRBV9 to TRBJ1-2; 9 nucleotides match TRBD1. Germline CDR1 SGDLS, CDR2 YYNGEE. The junction had 11 bases not matched to a gene; V was cut back by 4 bases and J by 7 bases. This CDR3 is built from 15 residues. The DNA for the CDR3 is TGTGCCAGCAGCCCTACAGGGGGCACGAGGAGTGGCTACACCTTC. Protein sequence: CASSPTGGTRSGYTF.